The rows below give T cell receptor beta chains drawn from one sample of a study of T cell responses to AZD1222 COVID-19 vaccine. Method: immunoSEQ multiplex PCR; TCRdb's copy keeps in-frame clones and lacks some. In the table there are 80,000 to 100,000 clones, around nine tenths of which are singletons. The sequencing here drew on peripheral blood, taken on day 0 of MenACWY control vaccination. The source is an adult in good health. Each CDR3 is given with its conserved first and last residue. The D gene is left open where the match is weak. Only some rows state a clone size, as once, few, many or a class for expanded clones.

. TRBJ2-1 . TRBV4-3 TGCGCCAGCAGCCAAGCCCTGACTAGTTCCGATGAGCAGTTCTTC CASSQALTSSDEQFF
once TRBJ1-1 . TRBV11-2 TGTGCCAGCAGCTCCCGGGCCTCTAACCTGAACACTGAAGCTTTCTTT CASSSRASNLNTEAFF
. TRBJ2-3 . TRBV5-1 TGCGCCAGCAGACGGGACTCAGGAGATACGCAGTATTTT CASRRDSGDTQYF
. TRBJ1-1 TRBD1 TRBV10-3 TGTGCCATCAGTGGGACAGGGCTTGAAGCTTTCTTT CAISGTGLEAFF
. TRBJ2-7 . TRBV3-1/TRBV3-2 TGTGCCAGCAGCCAAGAATACCGGGGGAATTCCTACGAGCAGTACTTC CASSQEYRGNSYEQYF
once TRBJ2-2 TRBD1 TRBV5-1 TGCGCCAGCAGCGGCACAGGGGGGCGGAACACCGGGGAGCTGTTTTTT CASSGTGGRNTGELFF
. TRBJ2-4 TRBD2 TRBV5-4 TGTGCCAGCAGCCTCGACCTAGCGGGGGGTCCCTCAAGGTGGGGAAACATTCAGTACTTC CASSLDLAGGPSRWGNIQYF
. TRBJ2-1 . TRBV11-2 TGTGCCAGCCGCTCACCGGCAGGATCTAAGTTCTTC CASRSPAGSKFF
once TRBJ2-7 TRBD1 TRBV7-9 TGTGCCAGCAGCCCCGGGACAGTCTCCTACGAGCAGTACTTC CASSPGTVSYEQYF
. TRBJ1-2 TRBD1 TRBV5-4 TGTGCCAGCAGCTCCCAACAGGGGGACTATGGCTACACCTTC CASSSQQGDYGYTF
few TRBJ1-5 . TRBV30 TGTGCCTGGGCTACAGGGTTTGATCAGCCCCAGCATTTT CAWATGFDQPQHF